This T cell receptor (beta chain) appears in the sequencing data of a study of blood T cell repertoires in COVID-19. In Cohort 3, a recovered donor had either two negative PCRs, clearance, or symptom resolution. Trimming took off 0 bases at V and 6 bases at J, with 12 bases between the two ends. This CDR3 spans 14 amino acids. CDR1 SGHRS and CDR2 YFSETQ come from the germline V gene. Assay used: immunoSEQ multiplex PCR; TCRdb lists only in-frame clones, some missing. Altogether under 250,000 clones are present, 86% being singletons, with the ten largest covering more than 1.5%. The chain joins TRBV5-1 to TRBJ1-1, with D perhaps matching TRBD1 (5 bases). Sequenced: PBMCs or T cells enriched from blood (not recorded which). The sequence derives from a man aged 40-49 years who had recovered from COVID-19. CDR3 DNA sequence: TGCGCCAGCAGCTTGGTCCCAGGGTGGCCTGAAGCTTTCTTT. Translation: CASSLVPGWPEAFF.